The present entry profiles one T cell receptor (beta chain) with its context. TCRdb called the PCR reads again in MiXCR, with one record for every CDR3 protein. Of 490,000 or so distinct CDR3 sequences listed, approximately 25% were seen once; the top ten hold 0.7% to 0.9%. This specimen belongs to a study of molecular identifiers for immune sequencing clone quantification. Per germline, CDR1 MNHEY and CDR2 SMNVEV (reference sequence). The germline V and J ends were trimmed by 1 base and 4 bases, with 7 bases remaining between them. This CDR3 region has 14 residues. The TCR sequence derives from a human donor in good health. Some libraries in this study had Jurkat cell RNA spiked in. The chain couples TRBV27 to TRBJ1-4; D gene ambiguous. The material sequenced was naive CD8+ T cells from blood, with Jurkat cell RNA spiked in. Described subset: FACS-sorted CD8+CD4-CCR7+CD45RA+ naive T cells. The CDR3 is CASSLWTGNEKLFF. CDR3 sequence (DNA): TGTGCCAGCAGTTTATGGACCGGTAATGAAAAACTGTTTTTT.